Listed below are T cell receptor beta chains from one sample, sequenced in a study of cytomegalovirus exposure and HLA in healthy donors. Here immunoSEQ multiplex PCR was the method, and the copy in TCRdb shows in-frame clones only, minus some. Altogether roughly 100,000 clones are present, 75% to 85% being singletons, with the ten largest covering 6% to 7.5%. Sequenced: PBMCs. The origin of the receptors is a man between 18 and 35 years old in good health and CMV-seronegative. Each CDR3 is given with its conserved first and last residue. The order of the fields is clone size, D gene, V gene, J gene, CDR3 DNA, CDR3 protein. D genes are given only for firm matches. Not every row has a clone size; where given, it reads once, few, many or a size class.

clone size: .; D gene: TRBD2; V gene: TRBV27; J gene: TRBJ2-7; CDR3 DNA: TGTGCCAGCACCCTAACTAGCGGCTACGAGCAGTACTTC; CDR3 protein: CASTLTSGYEQYF
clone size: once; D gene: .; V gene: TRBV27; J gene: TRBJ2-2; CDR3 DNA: TGTGCCAGCAGTTTGAAGATAGGGGCTACCGGGGAGCTGTTTTTT; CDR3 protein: CASSLKIGATGELFF
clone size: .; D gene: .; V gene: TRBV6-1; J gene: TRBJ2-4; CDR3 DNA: TGTGCCAGCAGTGCACTAGCTAAGGAGAACATTCAGTACTTC; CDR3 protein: CASSALAKENIQYF
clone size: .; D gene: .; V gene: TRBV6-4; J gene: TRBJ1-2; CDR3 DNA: TGTGCCAGCAGTGACTCAACGGGGGGGGAGAGCTATGGCTACACCTTC; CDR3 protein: CASSDSTGGESYGYTF
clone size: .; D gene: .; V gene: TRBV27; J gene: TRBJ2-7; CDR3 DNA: TGTGCCAGCAGTTTTACCCCGAGTTATGAGCAGTACTTC; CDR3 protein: CASSFTPSYEQYF
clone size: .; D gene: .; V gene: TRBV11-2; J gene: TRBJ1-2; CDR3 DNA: TGTGCCAGCAGCTTAGGGGACACCCGAGGGGAGACCTTC; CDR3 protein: CASSLGDTRGETF
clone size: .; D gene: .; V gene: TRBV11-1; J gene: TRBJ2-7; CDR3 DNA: TGTGCCAGCACCGAGGACAGATTCTCCTACGAGCAGTACTTC; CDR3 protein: CASTEDRFSYEQYF
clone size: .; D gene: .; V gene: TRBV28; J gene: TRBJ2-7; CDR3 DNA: TGTGCCAGCAGATCTACAGGGACCTACGAGCAGTACTTC; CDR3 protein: CASRSTGTYEQYF
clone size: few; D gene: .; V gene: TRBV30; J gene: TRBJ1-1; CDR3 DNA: TGTGCCTGGAGTGTACGGGAGTCATCTGAAGCTTTCTTT; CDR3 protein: CAWSVRESSEAFF
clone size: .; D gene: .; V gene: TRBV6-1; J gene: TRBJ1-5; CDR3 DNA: TGTGCCAGCACCGAAGGGGGGGGTGGGCAGCCCCAGCATTTT; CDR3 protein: CASTEGGGGQPQHF
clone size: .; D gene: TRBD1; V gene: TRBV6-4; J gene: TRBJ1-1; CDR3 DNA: TGTGCCAGCAGTGACAGTCAGGGGGGCGCTGAAGCTTTCTTT; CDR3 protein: CASSDSQGGAEAFF
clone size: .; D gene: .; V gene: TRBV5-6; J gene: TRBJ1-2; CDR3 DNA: TGTGCCAGCAGCTTGGGTTGGCAGATCCACTATGGCTACACCTTC; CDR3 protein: CASSLGWQIHYGYTF
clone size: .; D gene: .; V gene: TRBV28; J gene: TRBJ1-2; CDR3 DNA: TGTGCCAGCACCGTAGGGGACACAGACGGGTATGGCTACACCTTC; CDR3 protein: CASTVGDTDGYGYTF
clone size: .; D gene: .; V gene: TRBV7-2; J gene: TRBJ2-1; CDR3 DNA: TGTGCCAGCAGCTTAGATCGGACTCACAATGAGCAGTTCTTC; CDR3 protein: CASSLDRTHNEQFF
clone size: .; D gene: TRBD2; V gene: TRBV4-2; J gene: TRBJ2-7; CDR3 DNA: TGTGCCAGCAGCCAAGCAGTTGCGGGAGGCTACGAGCAGTACTTC; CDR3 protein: CASSQAVAGGYEQYF
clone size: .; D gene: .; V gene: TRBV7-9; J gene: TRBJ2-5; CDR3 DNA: TGTGCCAGCAGCAGTGGACAGTCAGGGGAGACCCAGTACTTC; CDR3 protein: CASSSGQSGETQYF
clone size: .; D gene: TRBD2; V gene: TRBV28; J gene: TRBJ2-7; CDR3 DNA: TGTGCCAGCAGTTTCTCCGGCGGGAGGGCGTGGGAGCAGTACTTC; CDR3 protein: CASSFSGGRAWEQYF
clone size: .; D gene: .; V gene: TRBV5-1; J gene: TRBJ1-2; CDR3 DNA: TGCGCCAGCAGCGCAACAGGGCTAGATGGCTACACCTTC; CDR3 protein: CASSATGLDGYTF
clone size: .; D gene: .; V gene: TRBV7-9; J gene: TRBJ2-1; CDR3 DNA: TGTGCCAGCAGCTTGGGGGCGGAAGCGATCTTC; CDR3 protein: CASSLGAEAIF
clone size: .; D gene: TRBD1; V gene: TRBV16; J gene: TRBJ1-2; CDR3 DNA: TGTGCCAGCAGCCCCGCTGGGGACAGGTTCGATGGCTACACCTTC; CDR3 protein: CASSPAGDRFDGYTF
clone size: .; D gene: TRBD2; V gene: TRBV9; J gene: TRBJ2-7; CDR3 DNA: TGTGCCAGCAGCCCGACTAGCGGGAAATACGAGCAGTACTTC; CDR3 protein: CASSPTSGKYEQYF
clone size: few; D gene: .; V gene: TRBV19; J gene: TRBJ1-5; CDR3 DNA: TGTGCCAGTAGGACTAGGGACCCCTATAGCAATCAGCCCCAGCATTTT; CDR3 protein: CASRTRDPYSNQPQHF
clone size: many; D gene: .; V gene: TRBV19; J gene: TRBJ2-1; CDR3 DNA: TGTGCCAGTAGTATTGGCGGCAGAGGCAATGAGCAGTTCTTC; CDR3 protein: CASSIGGRGNEQFF
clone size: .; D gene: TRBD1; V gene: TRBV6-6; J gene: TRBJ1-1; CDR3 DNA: TGTGCCAGCAGGGACAGGGGGAAGAACACTGAAGCTTTCTTT; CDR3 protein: CASRDRGKNTEAFF
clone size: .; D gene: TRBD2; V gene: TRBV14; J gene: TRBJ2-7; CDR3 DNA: TGTGCCAGCAGCTGGACTAGCGGGAGGAACCCCTACGAGCAGTACTTC; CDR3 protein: CASSWTSGRNPYEQYF
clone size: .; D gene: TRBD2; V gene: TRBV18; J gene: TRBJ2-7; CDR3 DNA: TGTGCCAGCTCACCCCCGGTGGGCGGGAGCGAGCAGTACTTC; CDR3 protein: CASSPPVGGSEQYF
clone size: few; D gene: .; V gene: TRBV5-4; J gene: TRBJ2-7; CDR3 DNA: TGTGCCAGCAGCCCCACGGCCGGGGTGAGGGAGCAGTACTTC; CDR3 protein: CASSPTAGVREQYF
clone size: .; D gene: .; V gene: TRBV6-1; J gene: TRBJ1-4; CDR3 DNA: TGTGCCAGCAGTGACGGACAAGGGCATAGGGGAAAACTGTTTTTT; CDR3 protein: CASSDGQGHRGKLFF
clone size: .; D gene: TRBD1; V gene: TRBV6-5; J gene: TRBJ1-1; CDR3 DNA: TGTGCCAGCAGTTTTAAGACAGGGTTGCGCGCTTTCTTT; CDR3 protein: CASSFKTGLRAFF
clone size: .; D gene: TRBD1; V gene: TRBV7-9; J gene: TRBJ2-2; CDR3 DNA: TGTGCCAGCAGTCAAAGCCCCGGACAGGGCCCTGCCGGGGAGCTGTTTTTT; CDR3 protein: CASSQSPGQGPAGELFF
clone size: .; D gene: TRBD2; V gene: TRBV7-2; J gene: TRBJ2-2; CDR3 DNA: TGTGCCAGCAGCGCCGGGACTAGTCACACCGGGGAGCTGTTTTTT; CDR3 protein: CASSAGTSHTGELFF
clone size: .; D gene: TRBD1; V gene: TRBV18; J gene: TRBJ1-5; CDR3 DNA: TGTGCCAGCTCACCACTAGACAGGGACGATCAGCCCCAGCATTTT; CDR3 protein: CASSPLDRDDQPQHF